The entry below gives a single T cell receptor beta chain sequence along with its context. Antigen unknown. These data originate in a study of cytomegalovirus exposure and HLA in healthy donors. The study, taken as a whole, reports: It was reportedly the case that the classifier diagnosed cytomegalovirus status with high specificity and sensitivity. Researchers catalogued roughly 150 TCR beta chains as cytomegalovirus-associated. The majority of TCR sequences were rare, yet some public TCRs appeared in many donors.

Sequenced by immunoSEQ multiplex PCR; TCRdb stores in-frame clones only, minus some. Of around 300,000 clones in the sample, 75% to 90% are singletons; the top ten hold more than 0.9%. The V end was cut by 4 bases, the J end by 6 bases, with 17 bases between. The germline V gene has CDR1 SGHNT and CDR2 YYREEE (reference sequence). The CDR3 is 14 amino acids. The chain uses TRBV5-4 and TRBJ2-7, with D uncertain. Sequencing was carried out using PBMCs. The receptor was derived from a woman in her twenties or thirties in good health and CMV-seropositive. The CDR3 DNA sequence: TGTGCCAGCAGCCCTGTTAGTGGGAAATTCGAGCAGTACTTC. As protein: CASSPVSGKFEQYF.